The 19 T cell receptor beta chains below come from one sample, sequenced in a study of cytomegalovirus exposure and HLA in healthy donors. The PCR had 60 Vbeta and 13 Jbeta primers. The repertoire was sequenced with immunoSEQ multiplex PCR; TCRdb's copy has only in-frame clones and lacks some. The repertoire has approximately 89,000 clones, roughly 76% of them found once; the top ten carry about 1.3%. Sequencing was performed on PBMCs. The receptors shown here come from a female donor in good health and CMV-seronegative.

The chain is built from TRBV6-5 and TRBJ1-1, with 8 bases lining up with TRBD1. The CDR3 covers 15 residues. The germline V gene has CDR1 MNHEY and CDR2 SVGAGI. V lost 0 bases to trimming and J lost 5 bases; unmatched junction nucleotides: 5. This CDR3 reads CASSYSSRGRTEAFF. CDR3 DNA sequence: TGTGCCAGCAGTTACTCGAGCAGGGGGCGAACTGAAGCTTTCTTT.

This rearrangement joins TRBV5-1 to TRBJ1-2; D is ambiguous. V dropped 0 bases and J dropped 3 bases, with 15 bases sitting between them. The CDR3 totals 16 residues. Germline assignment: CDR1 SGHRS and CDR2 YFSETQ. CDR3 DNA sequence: TGCGCCAGCAGCTTGGCCACAGCCTCGGGGTACTATGGCTACACCTTC. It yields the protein CASSLATASGYYGYTF. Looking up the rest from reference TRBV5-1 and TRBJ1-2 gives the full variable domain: KAGVTQTPRYLIKTRGQQVTLSCSPISGHRSVSWYQQTPGQGLQFLFEYFSETQRNKGNFPGRFSGRQFSNSRSEMNVSTLELGDSALYLCASSLATASGYYGYTFGSGTRLTVV.

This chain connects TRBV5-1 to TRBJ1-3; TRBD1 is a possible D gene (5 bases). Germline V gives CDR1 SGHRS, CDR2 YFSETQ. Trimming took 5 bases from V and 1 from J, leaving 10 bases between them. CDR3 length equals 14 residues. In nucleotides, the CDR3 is TGCGCCAGCAGTGTGACAGAGTCTGGAAACACCATATATTTT. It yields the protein CASSVTESGNTIYF.

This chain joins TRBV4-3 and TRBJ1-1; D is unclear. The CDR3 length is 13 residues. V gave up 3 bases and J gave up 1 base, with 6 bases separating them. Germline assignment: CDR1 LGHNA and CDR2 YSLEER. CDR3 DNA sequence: TGCGCCAGCAGCCATAGTAGGAACACTGAAGCTTTCTTT. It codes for CASSHSRNTEAFF.

The CDR3 DNA is TGTGCCAGCAGTTTTCTCAATGAAAAACTGTTTTTT. It specifies CASSFLNEKLFF. J is TRBJ1-4 and V is TRBV27; no definite D call. Trimming cost V 3 bases and J 5 bases, with 4 bases left between them. This CDR3 has 12 amino acids. The germline CDR1 and CDR2 sequences are MNHEY and SMNVEV (reference sequence).

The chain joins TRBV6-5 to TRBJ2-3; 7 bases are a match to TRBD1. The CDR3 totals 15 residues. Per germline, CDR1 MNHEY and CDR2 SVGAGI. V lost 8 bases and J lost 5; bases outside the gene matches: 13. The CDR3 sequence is CASQLGQWGVDTQYF. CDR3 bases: TGTGCCAGCCAGTTGGGACAGTGGGGCGTAGATACGCAGTATTTT.

The CDR3 protein is CASSEPGTGNNYGYTF. CDR3 nucleotide sequence: TGTGCCAGCAGTGAACCAGGGACTGGGAATAACTATGGCTACACCTTC. The V call is TRBV25-1, the J call TRBJ1-2, with TRBD1 as a possible D gene (5 bases). Germline V CDR1 and CDR2: MGHDK, SYGVNS. Between the trimmed V and J ends, which lost 2 bases and 1 base, there was a span of 14 bases. The CDR3 loop spans 16 amino acids.

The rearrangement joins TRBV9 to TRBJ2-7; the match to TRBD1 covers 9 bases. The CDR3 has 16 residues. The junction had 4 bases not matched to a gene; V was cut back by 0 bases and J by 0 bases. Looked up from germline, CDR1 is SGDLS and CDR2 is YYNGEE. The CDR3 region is CASSVDGTGYSYEQYF. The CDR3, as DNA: TGTGCCAGCAGCGTAGATGGGACAGGGTACTCCTACGAGCAGTACTTC.

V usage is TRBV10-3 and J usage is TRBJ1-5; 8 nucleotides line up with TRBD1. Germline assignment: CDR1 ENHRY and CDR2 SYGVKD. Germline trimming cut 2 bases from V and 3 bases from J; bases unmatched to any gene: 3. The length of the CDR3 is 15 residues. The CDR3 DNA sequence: TGTGCCATCAGTGAGGACAGGGGTATCAATCAGCCCCAGCATTTT. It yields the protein CAISEDRGINQPQHF.

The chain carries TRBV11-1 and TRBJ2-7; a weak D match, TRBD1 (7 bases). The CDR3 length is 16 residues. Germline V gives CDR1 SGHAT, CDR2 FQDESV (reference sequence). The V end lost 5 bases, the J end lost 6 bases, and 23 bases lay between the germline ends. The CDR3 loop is CASSTRGASQAGEQYF. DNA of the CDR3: TGTGCCAGCAGCACCAGGGGGGCCTCCCAGGCCGGCGAGCAGTACTTC.

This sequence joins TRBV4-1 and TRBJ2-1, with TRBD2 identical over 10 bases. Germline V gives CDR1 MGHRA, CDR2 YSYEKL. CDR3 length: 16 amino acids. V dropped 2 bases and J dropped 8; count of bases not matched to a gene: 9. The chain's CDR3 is CASSQLAGVQSDEQFF. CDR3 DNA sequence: TGCGCCAGCAGCCAACTAGCGGGAGTTCAGAGCGATGAGCAGTTCTTC.

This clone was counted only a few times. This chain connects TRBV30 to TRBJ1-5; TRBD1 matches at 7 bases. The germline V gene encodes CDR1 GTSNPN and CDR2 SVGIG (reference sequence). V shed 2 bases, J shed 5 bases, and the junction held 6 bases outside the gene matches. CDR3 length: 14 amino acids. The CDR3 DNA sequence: TGTGCCTGGAGTCCTGGACAGGAACATCAGCCCCAGCATTTT. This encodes CAWSPGQEHQPQHF.

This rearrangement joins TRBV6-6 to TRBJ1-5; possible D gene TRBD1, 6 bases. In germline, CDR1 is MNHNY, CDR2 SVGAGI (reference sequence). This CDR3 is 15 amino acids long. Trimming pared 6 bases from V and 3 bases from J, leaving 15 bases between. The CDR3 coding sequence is TGTGCCAGCAGCAACGGCAGGGGCTACAATCAGCCCCAGCATTTT. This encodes CASSNGRGYNQPQHF.

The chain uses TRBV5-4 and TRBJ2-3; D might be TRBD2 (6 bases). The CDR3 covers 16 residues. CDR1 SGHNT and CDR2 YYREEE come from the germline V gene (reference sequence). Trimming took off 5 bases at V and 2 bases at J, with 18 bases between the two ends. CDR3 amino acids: CASRPQVGGPTDTQYF. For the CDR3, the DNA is TGTGCCAGCAGGCCTCAGGTGGGGGGTCCCACAGATACGCAGTATTTT.

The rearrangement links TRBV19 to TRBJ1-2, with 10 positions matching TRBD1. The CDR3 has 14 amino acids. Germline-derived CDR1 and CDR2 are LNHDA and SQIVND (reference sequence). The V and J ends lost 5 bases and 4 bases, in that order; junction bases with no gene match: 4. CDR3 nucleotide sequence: TGTGCCAGTAGTCCCCGGGACAGGGGCTATGGCTACACCTTC. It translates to CASSPRDRGYGYTF.

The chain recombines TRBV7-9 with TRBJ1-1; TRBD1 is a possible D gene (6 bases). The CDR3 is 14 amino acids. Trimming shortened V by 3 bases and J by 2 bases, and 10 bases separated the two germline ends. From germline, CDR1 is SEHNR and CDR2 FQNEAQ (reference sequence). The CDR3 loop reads CASSFGQLNTEAFF. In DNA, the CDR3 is TGTGCCAGCAGCTTCGGACAGCTCAACACTGAAGCTTTCTTT.

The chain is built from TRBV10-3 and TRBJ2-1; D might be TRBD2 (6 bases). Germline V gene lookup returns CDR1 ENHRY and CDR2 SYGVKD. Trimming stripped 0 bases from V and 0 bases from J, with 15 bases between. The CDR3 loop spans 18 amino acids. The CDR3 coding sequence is TGTGCCATCAGTGAGTCGACGAGGGACTGGAGCTCCTACAATGAGCAGTTCTTC. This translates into CAISESTRDWSSYNEQFF.

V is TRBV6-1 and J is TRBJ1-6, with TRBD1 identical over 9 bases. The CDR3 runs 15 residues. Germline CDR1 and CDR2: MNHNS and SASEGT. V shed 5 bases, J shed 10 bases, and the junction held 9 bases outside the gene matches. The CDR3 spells CASSLGDRDNSPLHF. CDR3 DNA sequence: TGTGCCAGCAGTTTAGGGGACAGGGACAACTCACCCCTCCACTTT.

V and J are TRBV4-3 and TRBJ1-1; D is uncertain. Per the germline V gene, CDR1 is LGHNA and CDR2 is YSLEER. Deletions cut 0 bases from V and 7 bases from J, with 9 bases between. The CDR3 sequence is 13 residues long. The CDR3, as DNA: TGCGCCAGCAGCCAAGATACGGCAGGTGAAGCTTTCTTT. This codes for CASSQDTAGEAFF.